Listed below are T cell receptor beta chains from one sample, sequenced in a study of T cells in Graves' hyperthyroidism and ophthalmopathy. MiXCR was run by TCRdb on the multiplex PCR reads, yielding one entry per CDR3 protein. The sample shows a few hundred thousand distinct CDR3 sequences, just under 25% of them seen only once. Material for sequencing was blood. These receptors all come from a man aged 45-65 years with Graves' hyperthyroidism. The CDR3 runs from the conserved cysteine through the conserved F or W. A D gene is named only where the DNA matches it firmly. Not every row has a clone size; where given, it reads once, few, many or a size class.

- | many | TRBJ2-3 | TRBV12-3/TRBV12-4 | TGTGCCAGCAGTTTGCACGGGAAGGGGTTCGGCACAGATACGCAGTATTTT | CASSLHGKGFGTDTQYF
- | - | TRBJ2-2 | TRBV24-1 | TGTGCCACCAGTGAACGACAGGAGTCGAACACCGGGGAGCTGTTTTTT | CATSERQESNTGELFF
- | many | TRBJ2-2 | TRBV2 | TGTGCCAGCAGGGTACTAGCGAACACCGGGGAGCTGTTTTTT | CASRVLANTGELFF
- | many | TRBJ2-7 | TRBV11-2 | TGTGCCAGCAGCTTACAAGCAGGCGTCACCTACGAGCAGTACTTC | CASSLQAGVTYEQYF
- | - | TRBJ2-7 | TRBV3-1 | TGTGCCAGCAGCCGTAAAAGCCTAAATAACGAGCAGTACTTC | CASSRKSLNNEQYF
TRBD2 | few | TRBJ2-3 | TRBV7-3 | TGTGCCAGCAGCGGGGGGGGGAACACAGATACGCAGTATTTT | CASSGGGNTDTQYF
- | few | TRBJ2-3 | TRBV20-1 | TGCAGTGCTCCAGGGTTCAGGGGCACAGATACGCAGTATTTT | CSAPGFRGTDTQYF
- | - | TRBJ2-4 | TRBV4-1 | TGCGCCAGCAGCCAACTGACACGCCTGAACAACATTCAGTACTTC | CASSQLTRLNNIQYF
- | - | TRBJ2-1 | TRBV11-2 | TGTGCCAGCAGCTTATTGGAGGCAGTCTCCTACAATGAGCAGTTCTTC | CASSLLEAVSYNEQFF
TRBD2 | many | TRBJ2-1 | TRBV7-6 | TGTGCCAGCAGCTTAGCGGGCGGGGGTGAGCAGTTCTTC | CASSLAGGGEQFF
- | - | TRBJ2-3 | TRBV20-1 | TGCAGTGCTAGAGATCGGCTAGAGGGGACAGATACGCAGTATTTT | CSARDRLEGTDTQYF
- | many | TRBJ2-7 | TRBV5-1 | TGCGCCAGCGCGCCCTCATCCGGGACCATCTCCTACGAGCAGTACTTC | CASAPSSGTISYEQYF
- | few | TRBJ1-1 | TRBV20-1 | TGCAGTGCTAGAGATGGGACATTTTTCACTGAAGCTTTCTTT | CSARDGTFFTEAFF
- | - | TRBJ1-2 | TRBV5-1 | TGCGCCAGCAGCTTGTTAGGGGACGAGGCTAACTATGGCTACACCTTC | CASSLLGDEANYGYTF
TRBD1 | - | TRBJ2-1 | TRBV7-8 | TGTGCCAGCAGCTCCCCGACAGGGGGCCTTGACAATGAGCAGTTCTTC | CASSSPTGGLDNEQFF
TRBD1 | - | TRBJ2-7 | TRBV30 | TGTGCCTGGAGTAGGGGGATAACAGGGGGCTCCTACGAGCAGTACTTC | CAWSRGITGGSYEQYF
TRBD2 | - | TRBJ2-5 | TRBV11-3 | TGTGCCAGCAGCCTCCGGGGGGGGAGGGCCTCTGGGGAGACCCAGTACTTC | CASSLRGGRASGETQYF
- | - | TRBJ1-5 | TRBV4-1 | TGCGCCAGCAGCCTCTTTTCGGGGAGGGATCAGCCCCAGCATTTT | CASSLFSGRDQPQHF
- | - | TRBJ2-3 | TRBV27 | TGTGCCAGCAGACTAGCGAACGGAGGGGGGGTTACAGATACGCAGTATTTT | CASRLANGGGVTDTQYF
- | - | TRBJ1-2 | TRBV2 | TGTGCCAGCAGAGACCTTCCCCGGGGAGGCTACACCTTC | CASRDLPRGGYTF
- | - | TRBJ2-4 | TRBV3-1 | TGTGCCAGCAGCCCTCCTTTAGGAAGACTGGGAGTGAACATTCAGTACTTC | CASSPPLGRLGVNIQYF
- | many | TRBJ2-3 | TRBV11-2 | TGTGCCAGCAGCTTAGCACCCGCTAGCACAGATACGCAGTATTTT | CASSLAPASTDTQYF
- | - | TRBJ1-5 | TRBV6-1 | TGTGCCAGCAGTGATCAGGGCAGGGCCAGCAATCAGCCCCAGCATTTT | CASSDQGRASNQPQHF
- | - | TRBJ1-5 | TRBV6-1 | TGTGCCAGCAGTGGACAGGCGCTACTCTATAGCAATCAGCCCCAGCATTTT | CASSGQALLYSNQPQHF
- | - | TRBJ2-7 | TRBV20-1 | TGCAGTGCTTTCGGCGGGAACGAGCAGTACTTC | CSAFGGNEQYF
- | - | TRBJ1-1 | TRBV3-1 | TGTGCCAGCAGCCTCGGGGACCTGGCTGCTTTCTTT | CASSLGDLAAFF
- | - | TRBJ2-2 | TRBV5-1 | TGCGCCAGCAGAGAAAGCGGGGAGCTGTTTTTT | CASRESGELFF
- | - | TRBJ1-2 | TRBV25-1 | TGTGCCAGCAGTGGCAACTTGGCGGCAGAAACTAACTATGGCTACACCTTC | CASSGNLAAETNYGYTF
- | many | TRBJ2-1 | TRBV5-1 | TGCGCCAGCAGCAAGGTTGGGGCCAATGAGCAGTTCTTC | CASSKVGANEQFF
- | few | TRBJ2-7 | TRBV6-5 | TGTGCCAGCAGTTACTCGATACAGGTTGGGTACGAGCAGTACTTC | CASSYSIQVGYEQYF
- | many | TRBJ1-1 | TRBV28 | TGTGCCAGCAGAGCCGGGACACTGAACACTGAAGCTTTCTTT | CASRAGTLNTEAFF
- | few | TRBJ2-3 | TRBV4-1 | TGCGCCAGCAGCCAAGTGGGCCAGGCCAGGGCCACAGATACGCAGTATTTT | CASSQVGQARATDTQYF
- | - | TRBJ2-7 | TRBV20-1 | TGCAGTGCTAGCCAACTCGCCCTCTCCTACGAGCAGTACTTC | CSASQLALSYEQYF
TRBD1 | few | TRBJ2-1 | TRBV7-8 | TGTGCCAGCAGTCTTCGGGACAGGGGAACTAGCGTCTCCTCTTACAATGAGCAGTTCTTC | CASSLRDRGTSVSSYNEQFF
- | many | TRBJ2-3 | TRBV6-1 | TGTGCCAGCAGTGAAGCCCCGACCTATGGGGTTACCCCAGATACGCAGTATTTT | CASSEAPTYGVTPDTQYF
TRBD2 | - | TRBJ2-5 | TRBV7-8 | TGTGCCAGCAGCATACGTAGCGGGGCGAAAGAGACCCAGTACTTC | CASSIRSGAKETQYF
TRBD1 | few | TRBJ1-1 | TRBV7-9 | TGTGCCAGCAGCCTACCGGGACAGGGAATGAACACTGAAGCTTTCTTT | CASSLPGQGMNTEAFF
TRBD1 | few | TRBJ2-7 | TRBV9 | TGTGCCAGCAGCGTAGGGGACAGTCGCCACGAGCAGTACTTC | CASSVGDSRHEQYF
TRBD2 | - | TRBJ2-5 | TRBV20-1 | TGCAGTGCTAGAGATCCTGTAGCGGGGGGGTGGGAGACCCAGTACTTC | CSARDPVAGGWETQYF
- | - | TRBJ2-7 | TRBV20-1 | TGCAGTGCTAGACCCGGAATAGGCAGATATTACGAGCAGTACTTC | CSARPGIGRYYEQYF
TRBD2 | - | TRBJ2-2 | TRBV11-3 | TGTGCCAGCAGCCGAGGACTAGTGGGGACCGGGGAGCTGTTTTTT | CASSRGLVGTGELFF
- | many | TRBJ2-7 | TRBV9 | TGTGCCAGCAGCTTAGGGACCCAGTCCTCCTACGAGCAGTACTTC | CASSLGTQSSYEQYF
TRBD1 | few | TRBJ1-2 | TRBV30 | TGTGCCTGGAGTCCGAGACAGGGGGAAGGCTACACCTTC | CAWSPRQGEGYTF
- | many | TRBJ2-7 | TRBV28 | TGTGCCAGCTGGGGGAGATCCTACGAGCAGTACTTC | CASWGRSYEQYF
- | many | TRBJ2-3 | TRBV13 | TGTGCCAGCAGCTTAGGAAGGGATCCCAACCCACTCACAGATACGCAGTATTTT | CASSLGRDPNPLTDTQYF
- | - | TRBJ2-2 | TRBV12-3/TRBV12-4 | TGTGCCAGCAGTTTAGCGCTAGCGTACACCGGGGAGCTGTTTTTT | CASSLALAYTGELFF
- | few | TRBJ1-6 | TRBV6-2/TRBV6-3 | TGTGCCAGCACCCCCGGGGGTCAGGGCCATAATTCACCCCTCCACTTT | CASTPGGQGHNSPLHF
- | few | TRBJ1-2 | TRBV27 | TGTGCCAGCAGCCGAACCGATAGATTCGCCTATGGCTACACCTTC | CASSRTDRFAYGYTF
- | - | TRBJ2-1 | TRBV13 | TGTGCCAGCAGCTTAGGACTAGCAGCTAACAATGAGCAGTTCTTC | CASSLGLAANNEQFF
- | few | TRBJ2-3 | TRBV7-6 | TGTGCCAGCAGCTTAGAGGTGGGAGGTAACACGCAGTATTTT | CASSLEVGGNTQYF